This T cell receptor (beta chain) was retrieved from a study of CXCR3-negative and CXCR3-positive naive CD8 T cells. Broader study findings: For memory CD8+ cells diversity was much lower, but both naive subsets had comparably high diversity. PBMCs showed partially decreased CXCR3 expression after cryopreservation, and most assays used fresh PBMCs.

Germline V gives CDR1 SQVTM, CDR2 ANQGSEA. The CDR3 sequence is 14 residues long. cDNA libraries for TRB were generated by 5' RACE incorporating UMI labels. From its re-call of the 5' RACE reads, TCRdb lists each CDR3 protein once, without DNA. Recorded for this sample: approximately 41,000 distinct CDR3 sequences. In regard to this clonotype: Its antigen is still unknown.

The source of this sequence is a human donor in good health. Some clones in this sample may be carry-over from other donors' samples. This chain uses TRBV29-1 with TRBJ2-3; there is no DNA to check the TCRdb D call of TRBD1. Sample: memory CD8+ T cells from blood. The CDR3 sequence: CSVGGTDFLNTQYF.